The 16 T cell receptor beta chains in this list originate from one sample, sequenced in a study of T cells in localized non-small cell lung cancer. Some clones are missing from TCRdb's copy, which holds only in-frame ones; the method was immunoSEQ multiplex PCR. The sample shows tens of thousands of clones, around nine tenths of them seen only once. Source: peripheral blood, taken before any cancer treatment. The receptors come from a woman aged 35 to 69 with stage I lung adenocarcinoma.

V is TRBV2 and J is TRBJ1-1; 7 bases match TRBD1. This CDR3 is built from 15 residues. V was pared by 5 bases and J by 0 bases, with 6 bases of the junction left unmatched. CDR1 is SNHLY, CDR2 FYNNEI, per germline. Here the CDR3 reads CASSRQGLMNTEAFF. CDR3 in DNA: TGTGCCAGCAGTCGACAGGGCCTCATGAACACTGAAGCTTTCTTT.

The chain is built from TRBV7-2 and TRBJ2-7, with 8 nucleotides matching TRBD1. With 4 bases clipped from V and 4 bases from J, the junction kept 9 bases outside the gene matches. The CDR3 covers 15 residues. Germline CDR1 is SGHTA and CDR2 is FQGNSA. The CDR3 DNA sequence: TGTGCCAGCAGCTCTCGGACAGGGAGGTTGTACGAGCAGTACTTC. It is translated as CASSSRTGRLYEQYF.

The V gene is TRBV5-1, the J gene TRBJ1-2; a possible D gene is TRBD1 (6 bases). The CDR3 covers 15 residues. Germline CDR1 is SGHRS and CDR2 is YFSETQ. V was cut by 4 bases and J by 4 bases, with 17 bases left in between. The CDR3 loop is CASSQTTGSTYGYTF. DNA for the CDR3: TGCGCCAGCAGCCAGACTACAGGGTCGACCTATGGCTACACCTTC.

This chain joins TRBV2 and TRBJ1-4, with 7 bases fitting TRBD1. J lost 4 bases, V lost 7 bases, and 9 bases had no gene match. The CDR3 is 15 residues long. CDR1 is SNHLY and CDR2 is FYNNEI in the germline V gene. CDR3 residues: CASTQSGQLNEKLFF. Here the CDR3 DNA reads TGTGCCAGCACCCAGTCGGGACAGCTTAATGAAAAACTGTTTTTT.

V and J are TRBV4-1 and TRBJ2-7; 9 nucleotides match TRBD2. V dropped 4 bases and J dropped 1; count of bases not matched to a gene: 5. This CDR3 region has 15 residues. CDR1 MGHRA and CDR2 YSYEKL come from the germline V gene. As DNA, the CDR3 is TGCGCCAGCAGCCTACTAGCGGGCGATTCCTACGAGCAGTACTTC. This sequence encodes CASSLLAGDSYEQYF.

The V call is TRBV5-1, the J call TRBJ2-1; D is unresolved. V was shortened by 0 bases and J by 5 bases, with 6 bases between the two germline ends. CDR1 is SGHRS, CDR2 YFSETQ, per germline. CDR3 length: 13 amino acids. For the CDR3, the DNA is TGCGCCAGCAGCTTGGGATCGCACAATGAGCAGTTCTTC. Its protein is CASSLGSHNEQFF.

CDR3 sequence: CASSLGPSGGYTF. CDR3 nucleotides: TGTGCCAGCAGTTTAGGCCCATCGGGTGGCTACACCTTC. This chain uses TRBV28 with TRBJ1-2; no definite D call. CDR1 MDHEN and CDR2 SYDVKM come from the germline V gene. Between the trimmed V and J ends, which lost 2 bases and 7 bases, there was a span of 11 bases. The CDR3 sequence is 13 residues long.

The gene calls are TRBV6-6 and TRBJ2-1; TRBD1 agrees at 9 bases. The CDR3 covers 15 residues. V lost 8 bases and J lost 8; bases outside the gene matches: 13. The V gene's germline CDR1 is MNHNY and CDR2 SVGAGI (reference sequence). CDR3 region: CASRFARQGVYEQFF. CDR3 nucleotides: TGTGCCAGCCGCTTCGCCCGACAGGGGGTGTATGAGCAGTTCTTC.

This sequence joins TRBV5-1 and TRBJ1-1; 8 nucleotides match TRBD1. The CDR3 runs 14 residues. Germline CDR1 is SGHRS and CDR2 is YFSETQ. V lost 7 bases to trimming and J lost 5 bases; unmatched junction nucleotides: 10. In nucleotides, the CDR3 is TGCGCCAGCCGCTCCGGGACAGGAGTTACTGAAGCTTTCTTT. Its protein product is CASRSGTGVTEAFF.

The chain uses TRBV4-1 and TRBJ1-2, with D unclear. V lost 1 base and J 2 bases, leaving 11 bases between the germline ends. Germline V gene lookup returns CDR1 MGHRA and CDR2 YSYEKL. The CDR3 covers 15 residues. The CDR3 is CASSQVGRINYGYTF. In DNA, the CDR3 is TGCGCCAGCAGCCAAGTCGGGCGGATAAACTATGGCTACACCTTC.

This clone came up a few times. The CDR3 is CASSLGQVRGEQYF. The DNA for the CDR3 is TGTGCCAGCAGTTTAGGGCAGGTTAGGGGCGAGCAGTACTTC. The V gene is TRBV27, the J gene TRBJ2-7, with D tentatively TRBD1 (5 bases). The germline CDR1 and CDR2 sequences are MNHEY and SMNVEV (reference sequence). V lost 2 bases and J 6 bases, leaving 14 bases between the germline ends. The length of the CDR3 is 14 residues.

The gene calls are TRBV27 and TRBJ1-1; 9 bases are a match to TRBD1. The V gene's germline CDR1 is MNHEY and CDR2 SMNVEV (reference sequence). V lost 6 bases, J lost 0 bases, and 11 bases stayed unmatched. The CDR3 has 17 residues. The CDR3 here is CASSSNRGRGVNTEAFF. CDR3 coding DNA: TGTGCCAGCAGCAGTAACAGGGGGCGAGGGGTGAACACTGAAGCTTTCTTT.

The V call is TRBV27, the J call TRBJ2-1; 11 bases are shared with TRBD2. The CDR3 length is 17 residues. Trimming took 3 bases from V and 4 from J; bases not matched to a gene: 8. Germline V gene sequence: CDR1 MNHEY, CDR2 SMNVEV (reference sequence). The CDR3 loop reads CASSLRATSGAYNEQFF. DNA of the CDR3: TGTGCCAGCAGTTTGCGTGCGACTAGCGGGGCTTACAATGAGCAGTTCTTC.

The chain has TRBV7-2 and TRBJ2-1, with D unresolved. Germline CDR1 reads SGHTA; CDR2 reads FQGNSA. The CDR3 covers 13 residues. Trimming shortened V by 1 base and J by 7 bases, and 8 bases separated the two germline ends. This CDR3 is CASSLEAENEQFF. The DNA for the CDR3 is TGTGCCAGCAGCTTAGAGGCGGAAAATGAGCAGTTCTTC.

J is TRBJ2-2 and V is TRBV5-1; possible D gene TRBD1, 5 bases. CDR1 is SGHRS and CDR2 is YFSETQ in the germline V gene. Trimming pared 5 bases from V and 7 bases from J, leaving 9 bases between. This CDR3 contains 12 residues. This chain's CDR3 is CASRWGDGELFF. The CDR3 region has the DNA TGCGCCAGCAGGTGGGGCGACGGGGAGCTGTTTTTT. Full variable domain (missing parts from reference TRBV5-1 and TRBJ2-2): KAGVTQTPRYLIKTRGQQVTLSCSPISGHRSVSWYQQTPGQGLQFLFEYFSETQRNKGNFPGRFSGRQFSNSRSEMNVSTLELGDSALYLCASRWGDGELFFGEGSRLTVL.

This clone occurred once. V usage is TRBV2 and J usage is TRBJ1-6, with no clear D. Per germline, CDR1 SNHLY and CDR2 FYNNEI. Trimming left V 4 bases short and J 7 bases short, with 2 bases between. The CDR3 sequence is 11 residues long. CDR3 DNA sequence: TGTGCCAGCAGTGGAAATTCACCCCTCCACTTT. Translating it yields CASSGNSPLHF.